This T cell receptor (beta chain) was sequenced during a study of blood T cells in healthy people across ages. Overall study findings and caveats: A greater number of naive CD4+ cells and higher diversity distinguished long-lived donors from aged donors.

A second PCR of about 6 to 12 cycles used a sample-barcoded 5' primer and a J-beta primer mix. Template switching added a 12-random-nucleotide identifier to every cDNA molecule. Via MiXCR, TCRdb re-called the 5' RACE reads, giving one row per CDR3 protein. The sample includes approximately 490,000 distinct CDR3 sequences, about 24% of them seen just once. Trimming shortened V by 3 bases and J by 5 bases, and 16 bases separated the two germline ends. The CDR3 has 15 residues. Germline loops: CDR1 MDHEN, CDR2 SYDVKM. This clonotype occurred a few times. Its antigen is not known. These sequences were also reported in another study, on T cells of mothers and their children.

Sequencing used blood. V gene TRBV28 combines with J gene TRBJ2-5; D gene ambiguous. The sequence was obtained from a boy younger than 18 in good health. CDR3 coding DNA: TGTGCCAGCAGTTTTTCCGTCCGAAGTAGCGAGACCCAGTACTTC. Translating gives CASSFSVRSSETQYF.